Listed below are T cell receptor beta chains from one sample, sequenced in a study of shared clonotypes between healthy human individuals. Profiled with immunoSEQ multiplex PCR; TCRdb holds only in-frame clones, not every one. Found here are about 600,000 clones, roughly 72% of them singletons; the top ten hold approximately 12%. Input material: PBMCs. All receptors derive from a woman in her forties in good health. Some clones in this sample may be carry-over from other donors' samples. Both conserved end residues are part of each CDR3. Fields, in order: V gene, J gene, clone size, D gene, CDR3 DNA, CDR3 protein. A D gene is named only where the DNA matches it firmly. Some rows have no size entry. The others give once, few or many, or a class for an expanded clone.

TRBV11-2	TRBJ2-7	-	-	TGTGCCAGCAGCCCCTCGGCTGCGGGGGCGTATGAGCAGTACTTC	CASSPSAAGAYEQYF
TRBV4-1	TRBJ2-3	-	TRBD1	TGCGCCAGCAGCCAAGATCCATCACCGGGACAGGGGTTCACAGATACGCAGTATTTT	CASSQDPSPGQGFTDTQYF
TRBV7-9	TRBJ2-1	-	-	TGTGCCAGCAGCACCCGACTGAGAAATGAGCAGTTCTTC	CASSTRLRNEQFF
TRBV11-2	TRBJ2-3	-	TRBD2	TGTGCCAGCAGCTTAGGGCTAGCGGGACCAGATACGCAGTATTTT	CASSLGLAGPDTQYF
TRBV2	TRBJ2-5	once	TRBD1	TGTGCCAGCAGTGGACAGGGTGGGGAAGAGACCCAGTACTTC	CASSGQGGEETQYF
TRBV10-3	TRBJ2-3	-	TRBD2	TGTGCCATCAGTTTTTTAGCCGGGACTAGCGGGGGAGATACGCAGTATTTT	CAISFLAGTSGGDTQYF
TRBV18	TRBJ2-1	-	TRBD1	TGTGCCAGCTCACCCCGGGACAGGAGCTCCTACAATGAGCAGTTCTTC	CASSPRDRSSYNEQFF
TRBV5-6	TRBJ2-1	-	-	TGTGCCAGCAGCTTACGTAGGGAGCAGTTCTTC	CASSLRREQFF
TRBV10-3	TRBJ1-2	-	-	TGTGCCATCAGCGAGGGGCAGAGCTATGGCTACACCTTC	CAISEGQSYGYTF
TRBV21-1	TRBJ2-5	few	-	TGTGCCAGCAGCAAACGGGGGCAGGGAGAGCAAGAGACCCAGTACTTC	CASSKRGQGEQETQYF
TRBV7-2	TRBJ1-2	many	-	TGTGCCAGCAGCTTACGAGGCTTGGGCTACACCTTC	CASSLRGLGYTF
TRBV28	TRBJ2-1	-	-	TGTGCCAGCAGTGCTCCCGCCCGCTCCTACAATGAGCAGTTCTTC	CASSAPARSYNEQFF
TRBV5-4	TRBJ2-2	-	-	TGTGCCAGCAGCTCCTTTGGACAGAACACCGGGGAGCTGTTTTTT	CASSSFGQNTGELFF
TRBV4-3	TRBJ2-3	-	-	TGCGCCAGCAGCGCGACACCCGGGGGCAGGGCCGAAGATACGCAGTATTTT	CASSATPGGRAEDTQYF
TRBV11-2	TRBJ2-5	-	-	TGTGCCAGCAGCCAGTCCCGGGAGACCCAGTACTTC	CASSQSRETQYF
TRBV6-6	TRBJ2-5	-	TRBD1	TGTGCCAGCAGCTACGGGACAGGACAAGAGACCCAGTACTTC	CASSYGTGQETQYF
TRBV5-1	TRBJ1-2	once	-	TGCGCCAGCAGAGGGGCATATGGCTACACCTTC	CASRGAYGYTF
TRBV28	TRBJ1-3	-	TRBD1	TGTGCCAGCAGTTCTTACAGGGGACTCTCTGGAAACACCATATATTTT	CASSSYRGLSGNTIYF
TRBV5-1	TRBJ2-7	-	-	TGCGCCAGCAGCTTGGGGACCGGCGACGAGCAGTACTTC	CASSLGTGDEQYF
TRBV5-5	TRBJ2-1	-	TRBD2	TGTGCCAGCAGGCGGTTTGGTCTAGCGGGAGATGTAAAAGAGCAGTTCTTC	CASRRFGLAGDVKEQFF
TRBV29-1	TRBJ2-3	-	-	TGCAGCGTAGGGGAGTCCACAGATACGCAGTATTTT	CSVGESTDTQYF
TRBV2	TRBJ2-7	-	-	TGTGCCAGCAGTCCCTCCACGGGGGTCCGATTTTTGGACTTC	CASSPSTGVRFLDF
TRBV5-5	TRBJ2-3	-	-	TGTGCCAGCAGCTTGGGAGCCACGAGGGGCACAGATACGCAGTATTTT	CASSLGATRGTDTQYF
TRBV5-8	TRBJ1-4	-	TRBD1	TGTGCCAGCAGCATAGGACAGGGGGGCGGTGAAAAACTGTTTTTT	CASSIGQGGGEKLFF
TRBV5-5	TRBJ1-4	-	TRBD1	TGTGCCAGCAGCACACAGGGGGCGAGTGAAAAACTGTTTTTT	CASSTQGASEKLFF
TRBV5-8	TRBJ2-5	-	TRBD2	TGTGCCAGCAGCTTTGACGGGAGGACCCAAGAGACCCAGTACTTC	CASSFDGRTQETQYF
TRBV11-2	TRBJ2-7	-	TRBD2	TGTGCCAGCAGCCTCGGACTAGCGGACATTTACGAGCAGTACTTC	CASSLGLADIYEQYF
TRBV7-2	TRBJ2-7	-	-	TGTGCCAGCAGCTTAGGTCCGGGGCCCTACGAGCAGTACTTC	CASSLGPGPYEQYF
TRBV29-1	TRBJ1-1	-	TRBD1	TGCAGCGTTGAGGGGGACAGGGGGGCCAACACTGAAGCTTTCTTT	CSVEGDRGANTEAFF
TRBV7-2	TRBJ2-7	-	-	TGTGCCAGCAGCTTAGTTGGCCAGGGTTACGAGCAGTACTTC	CASSLVGQGYEQYF
TRBV15	TRBJ2-1	few	-	TGTGCCACCAGCAGAGATTTCCCCACTTTTGATTCCTACAATGAGCAGTTCTTC	CATSRDFPTFDSYNEQFF
TRBV6-5	TRBJ1-3	-	-	TGTGCCAGCTCCTTCCAGGGTACCGGAAACACCATATATTTT	CASSFQGTGNTIYF
TRBV27	TRBJ1-1	-	TRBD1	TGTGCCAGCAGTCACCTTGGGGACAGATATTACATGAACACTGAAGCTTTCTTT	CASSHLGDRYYMNTEAFF
TRBV7-8	TRBJ2-7	-	-	TGTGCCAGCAGCTTAGCGCAGGTAGGATACGAGCAGTACTTC	CASSLAQVGYEQYF
TRBV5-1	TRBJ2-7	-	-	TGCGCCAGCAGCTTGACGGGGGGCGCAGAGGAGCAGTACTTC	CASSLTGGAEEQYF
TRBV7-2	TRBJ1-4	-	TRBD1	TGTGCCAGCAGCCGGGACAGTATTAATGAAAAACTGTTTTTT	CASSRDSINEKLFF
TRBV7-3	TRBJ2-5	-	-	TGTGCCAGCAGCGCAAACAACGGCGGCGGGACCCAGTACTTC	CASSANNGGGTQYF
TRBV5-1	TRBJ2-3	-	TRBD1	TGCGCCAGCACCAAAGGGGGCTGGTCAGATACGCAGTATTTT	CASTKGGWSDTQYF
TRBV7-9	TRBJ2-4	-	-	TGTGCCAGCAGCTTAGCCACCGGGACTCTCCTAGCCAAAAACATTCAGTACTTC	CASSLATGTLLAKNIQYF
TRBV5-5	TRBJ1-4	-	-	TGTGCCAGCAGCATACACACAGGTGCCGCTATGGAAAAACTGTTTTTT	CASSIHTGAAMEKLFF
TRBV2	TRBJ2-7	-	-	TGTGCCAGCAGTGAAGGTCGCGGGGAAACCTACGAGCAGTACTTC	CASSEGRGETYEQYF
TRBV5-4	TRBJ1-2	few	-	TGTGCCAGCAGCCCGTGGCAGGGAAGGAACTATGGCTACACCTTC	CASSPWQGRNYGYTF
TRBV23-1	TRBJ2-7	few	-	TGCGCCAGCAGTCAATCTCCTTATCGAACAGCACGTAAAACCTACGAGCAGTACTTC	CASSQSPYRTARKTYEQYF
TRBV28	TRBJ1-1	-	TRBD1	TGTGCCAGCAGCGTTACAGGGGTAGATACTGAAGCTTTCTTT	CASSVTGVDTEAFF
TRBV5-1	TRBJ2-3	-	-	TGCGCCAGCAGCTTGGCCGGACCCCTTTTCGCAAATACGCAGTATTTT	CASSLAGPLFANTQYF